Listed here are 20 T cell receptor beta chains from one sample, sequenced in a study of post-analysis software for immune sequencing data. Notes on the study in general: Comparison of patients with controls showed roughly five TRBV segments more frequent in patients, TRBV5-6, TRBV5-1 and TRBV20-1 among them.

Built from TCR beta cDNA, the libraries had unique molecular identifiers in them. MiXCR, applied by TCRdb to the PCR reads, yields one record per CDR3 protein. This sample yields more than 500,000 distinct CDR3 sequences, of which around 36% are seen a single time; 4.5% to 7.5% belongs to the top ten. Antigens of these TCRs are unknown. The sequencing sample was made of blood. The receptor source for this set is a girl between 2 and 17 years old with multiple sclerosis.

About this clonotype itself: One end of the junction is discordant with germline, which a read error may explain. This chain uses TRBV29-1 with TRBJ2-5; D possibly corresponds to TRBD1 (5 bases). Germline loops: CDR1 SQVTM, CDR2 ANQGSEA. The CDR3 totals 15 residues. The CDR3 DNA follows: TGCAGCGTTGATAGTCTGACAGTAAATGAAGAGGCCCAGTACTTC. Translated, it gives CSVDSLTVNEEAQYF.

V gene TRBV11-2 combines with J gene TRBJ2-3; 8 bases line up with TRBD2. Trimming took 6 bases from V and 2 from J; bases not matched to a gene: 13. CDR3 length: 17 amino acids. From germline, CDR1 is SGHAT and CDR2 FQNNGV. The CDR3 protein is CASRPQGTSGYTDTQYF. The CDR3, as DNA: TGTGCCAGCAGGCCCCAGGGCACTAGCGGATACACAGATACGCAGTATTTT.

The chain carries TRBV14 and TRBJ2-1, with TRBD1 matching 8 bases. The CDR3 extends over 17 amino acids. Unmatched junction bases numbered 13, after V lost 3 bases and J lost 6 bases. Germline-derived CDR1 and CDR2 are SGHDN and FVKESK. The CDR3 DNA reads as TGTGCCAGCAGCCAGCCCGGCTTGCCAGGGGGCCGCAATGAGCAGTTCTTC. Amino acid sequence: CASSQPGLPGGRNEQFF.

The chain has TRBV2 and TRBJ2-4; TRBD2 aligns across 7 bases. The germline V gene has CDR1 SNHLY and CDR2 FYNNEI. This CDR3 spans 18 amino acids. Trimming took 1 base from V and 0 from J; bases not matched to a gene: 9. CDR3 residues: CASSEDLRGKLAKNIQYF. The CDR3 DNA reads TGTGCCAGCAGTGAAGACCTGCGGGGGAAGCTAGCCAAAAACATTCAGTACTTC. The full variable domain, rest sourced from reference TRBV2 and TRBJ2-4, is EPEVTQTPSHQVTQMGQEVILRCVPISNHLYFYWYRQILGQKVEFLVSFYNNEISEKSEIFDDQFSVERPDGSNFTLKIRSTKLEDSAMYFCASSEDLRGKLAKNIQYFGAGTRLSVL.

The rearrangement uses TRBV7-8 and TRBJ1-5; 9 bases are a match to TRBD1. The CDR3 has 15 residues. Trimming took 4 bases from V and 4 from J; bases not matched to a gene: 5. CDR1 and CDR2 (germline): SGHVS, FQNEAQ. The CDR3 reads CASSSDRGANQPQHF. As DNA, the CDR3 is TGTGCCAGCAGCTCGGACAGGGGAGCAAATCAGCCCCAGCATTTT.

In its sample, this clonotype was seen a few times. This sequence joins TRBV12-3 or TRBV12-4 and TRBJ2-7; D could derive from TRBD1 or TRBD2 (5 bases each). V lost 9 bases and J 3 bases, leaving 12 bases between the germline ends. This CDR3 comprises 12 residues. CDR3 region: CASTGGFYEQYF. CDR3 coding DNA: TGTGCCAGTACAGGAGGATTCTACGAGCAGTACTTC.

This chain joins TRBV5-1 and TRBJ2-1, with D possibly TRBD1 on 6 matching bases. This CDR3 has 14 residues. Germline V gene lookup returns CDR1 SGHRS and CDR2 YFSETQ. V shed 4 bases and J shed 15 bases, with 23 bases lying between them. CDR3: CASSGGRFGEIGFF. The DNA for the CDR3 is TGCGCCAGCAGCGGGGGCCGATTCGGAGAGATCGGGTTCTTC.

Only one count was recorded for this clonotype. This chain joins TRBV3-1 and TRBJ1-1; no definite D call. CDR1 is LGHDT, CDR2 YNNKEL, per germline (reference sequence). V was trimmed by 6 bases and J by 6 bases, leaving 14 bases between them. The CDR3 consists of 13 residues. The CDR3 region has the DNA TGTGCCAGCAGTACCACCCGGATGGCTGAAGCTTTCTTT. Amino acids: CASSTTRMAEAFF.

This chain links TRBV20-1 with TRBJ1-1; no reliable D call. Per the germline V gene, CDR1 is DFQATT and CDR2 is SNEGSKA (reference sequence). The CDR3 spans 13 residues. Trimming stripped 5 bases from V and 1 base from J, with 11 bases between. The CDR3 DNA follows: TGCAGTGCTTTCCGACCGGAGAACACTGAAGCTTTCTTT. This translates into CSAFRPENTEAFF.

This chain links TRBV11-1 with TRBJ2-3, with D maybe TRBD2 (7 bases). Between the trimmed V and J ends, which lost 4 bases and 4 bases, there was a span of 18 bases. Per the germline V gene, CDR1 is SGHAT and CDR2 is FQDESV (reference sequence). CDR3 length: 16 residues. CDR3 protein: CASSYLRGGMSDTQYF. As DNA, the CDR3 is TGTGCCAGCAGCTATCTGAGGGGGGGAATGTCAGATACGCAGTATTTT.

The chain is built from TRBV27 and TRBJ1-2, with a weak D call TRBD1 (5 bases). CDR1 and CDR2 from the germline V gene are MNHEY and SMNVEV (reference sequence). CDR3 length: 15 residues. V was trimmed by 3 bases and J by 6 bases, leaving 17 bases between them. The CDR3 spells CASSFGGGILDGYTF. CDR3 sequence (DNA): TGTGCCAGCAGTTTTGGGGGGGGGATTTTGGATGGCTACACCTTC.

V gene TRBV3-1 combines with J gene TRBJ1-4; D gene ambiguous. V was cut by 2 bases and J by 3 bases, with 10 bases left in between. The CDR3 has 15 residues. The germline gives CDR1 LGHDT, CDR2 YNNKEL (reference sequence). CDR3 residues: CASSQRSASNEKLFF. The CDR3 DNA reads TGTGCCAGCAGCCAACGCTCGGCCTCTAATGAAAAACTGTTTTTT.

The chain is built from TRBV5-1 and TRBJ2-6, with D perhaps TRBD1 or TRBD2 (5 bases each). Germline CDR1 is SGHRS and CDR2 is YFSETQ. V lost 0 bases and J 2 bases, leaving 9 bases between the germline ends. The CDR3 runs 16 residues. This chain's CDR3 is CASSLEQGPGANVLTF. The CDR3 bases are TGCGCCAGCAGCTTGGAGCAGGGACCTGGGGCCAACGTCCTGACTTTC.

The CDR3 spells CASSPRTVRCNQPQHF. DNA of the CDR3: TGTGCCAGCTCACCACGGACAGTCCGGTGCAATCAGCCCCAGCATTTT. The genes are TRBV18 and TRBJ1-5, with D tentatively TRBD1 (6 bases). V dropped 1 base and J dropped 2 bases, with 12 bases sitting between them. Germline-derived CDR1 and CDR2 are KGHSH and LQKENI. The CDR3 is 16 amino acids. Supplemented by reference TRBV18 and TRBJ1-5, the full variable domain reads NAGVMQNPRHLVRRRGQEARLRCSPMKGHSHVYWYRQLPEEGLKFMVYLQKENIIDESGMPKERFSAEFPKEGPSILRIQQVVRGDSAAYFCASSPRTVRCNQPQHFGDGTRLSIL.

V and J are TRBV12-3 or TRBV12-4 and TRBJ2-1; 10 positions agree with TRBD1. This CDR3 is built from 20 residues. V dropped 4 bases and J dropped 5; count of bases not matched to a gene: 20. For the CDR3, the DNA is TGTGCCAGCAGTTCCTATGGGACAGGGGTCTCCTCCACGGGGAACAATGAGCAGTTCTTC. This encodes CASSSYGTGVSSTGNNEQFF.

There are a few counts of this clonotype. V is TRBV5-6 and J is TRBJ2-3, with TRBD1 identical over 8 bases. V shed 2 bases, J shed 2 bases, and the junction held 10 bases outside the gene matches. The CDR3 is 17 amino acids. Germline V gives CDR1 SGHDT, CDR2 YYEEEE. CDR3 DNA: TGTGCCAGCAGCTTCGTCGGGACAGGAAGAGACACAGATACGCAGTATTTT. Translated: CASSFVGTGRDTDTQYF.

This clonotype was seen a handful of times. This chain joins TRBV4-2 and TRBJ1-1, with D uncertain. The CDR3 runs 16 residues. Trimming left V 0 bases short and J 7 bases short, with 18 bases between. Germline CDR1 LGHNA, CDR2 YNFKEQ. CDR3 region: CASSQDSRLRTVEAFF. The CDR3 nucleotides read TGTGCCAGCAGCCAAGATTCGAGGCTGCGAACCGTTGAAGCTTTCTTT.

This chain uses TRBV12-3 or TRBV12-4 with TRBJ2-1; 9 bases align to TRBD2. Trimming removed 1 base from V and 5 bases from J; junction bases left unmatched: 9. There are 17 residues in the CDR3. CDR3 nucleotide sequence: TGTGCCAGCAGTTTAGGCGGGGGGGCCTTCTATGACAATGAGCAGTTCTTC. Its protein is CASSLGGGAFYDNEQFF.

The table lists this clonotype with a few counts. J is TRBJ2-1 and V is TRBV6-6, with D maybe TRBD2 (5 bases). In germline, CDR1 is MNHNY, CDR2 SVGAGI (reference sequence). The CDR3 is made up of 16 amino acids. With 0 bases removed from V and 6 bases from J, the gap between germline ends came to 15 bases. The CDR3 spells CASSYSSGSRRNEQFF. As DNA, the CDR3 is TGTGCCAGCAGTTACTCGTCGGGATCCCGGCGCAATGAGCAGTTCTTC.

The rearrangement uses TRBV5-1 and TRBJ2-3, with 15 positions matching TRBD2. Per the germline V gene, CDR1 is SGHRS and CDR2 is YFSETQ. Trimming took 4 bases from V and 4 from J; bases not matched to a gene: 10. This CDR3 is 18 amino acids long. CDR3 coding DNA: TGCGCCAGCAGCCCCGGACTAGCGGGGGGGCCGAGAGCAGATACGCAGTATTTT. Its translation: CASSPGLAGGPRADTQYF.